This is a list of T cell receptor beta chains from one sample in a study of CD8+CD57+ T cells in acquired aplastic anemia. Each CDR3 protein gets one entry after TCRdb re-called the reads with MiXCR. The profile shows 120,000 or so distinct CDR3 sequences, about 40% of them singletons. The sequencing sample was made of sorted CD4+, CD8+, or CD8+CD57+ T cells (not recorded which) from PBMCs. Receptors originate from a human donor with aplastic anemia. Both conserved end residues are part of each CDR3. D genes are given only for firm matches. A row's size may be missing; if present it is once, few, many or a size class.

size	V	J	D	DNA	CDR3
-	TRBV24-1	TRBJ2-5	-	TGTGCCACCAGTGCTAGAGGGCAAGAGACCCAGTACTTC	CATSARGQETQYF
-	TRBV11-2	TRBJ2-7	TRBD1	TGTGCCAGCAGCTTAGTACAGGGGGCTTACCTAAGGAGCTACGAGCAGTACTTC	CASSLVQGAYLRSYEQYF
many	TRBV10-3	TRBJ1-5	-	TGTGCCAGCTCCCCCCGGGACAACGATCAGCCCCAGCATTTT	CASSPRDNDQPQHF
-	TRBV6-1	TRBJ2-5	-	TGTGCCAGCAGAGAAGGCGGGACAATGCCACAAGAGACCCAGTACTTC	CASREGGTMPQETQYF
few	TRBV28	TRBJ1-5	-	TGTGCCAGCAGAGCGTCCACGGGATTCAATCAGCCCCAGCATTTT	CASRASTGFNQPQHF
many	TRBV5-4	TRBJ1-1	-	TGTGCCAGCAGCCGACGGGACGGTGAAGCTTTCTTT	CASSRRDGEAFF
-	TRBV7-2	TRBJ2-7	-	TGTGCCAGCAGCTTAGTTGAGACAGTAGGAGAGCAGTACTTC	CASSLVETVGEQYF
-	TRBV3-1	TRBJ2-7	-	TGTGCCAGCAGCCAAGGGAAAGGAAGCTCCTACGAGCAGTACTTC	CASSQGKGSSYEQYF
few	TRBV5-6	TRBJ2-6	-	TGTGCCAGCAGCTCCTCCCCCCTCGGGGCCAACGTCCTGACTTTC	CASSSSPLGANVLTF
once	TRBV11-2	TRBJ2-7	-	TGTGCCAGCAGCACCGCGCAGGGGCTAGGGGAGCAGTACTTC	CASSTAQGLGEQYF